This entry lists 23 T cell receptor beta chains sequenced from one sample in a study of shared clonotypes between healthy human individuals. Data came from immunoSEQ multiplex PCR; TCRdb stores just in-frame clones and leaves some out. The sample shows some 1.5 million clones, around 98% of them seen only once. The material sequenced was naive CD4+ T cells sorted from blood. Subset given: CD45RA+ positively selected. The receptors derive from a man aged 25-40 years in good health.

The chain links TRBV9 to TRBJ1-1; no clear D. Trimming took 0 bases from V and 3 from J, leaving 12 bases between them. The CDR3 is made up of 15 amino acids. Germline-derived CDR1 and CDR2 are SGDLS and YYNGEE. CDR3 DNA: TGTGCCAGCAGCGTAGGAGCCGGGCCCCACACTGAAGCTTTCTTT. Translation gives CASSVGAGPHTEAFF.

This chain connects TRBV4-2 to TRBJ2-5; D is undetermined. Germline CDR1 LGHNA, CDR2 YNFKEQ. V lost 1 base to trimming and J lost 2 bases, with 11 bases between them. The CDR3 runs to 15 residues. Here the CDR3 DNA reads TGTGCCAGCAGCCAAGCTAGTGGCCCGCAAGAGACCCAGTACTTC. Translated: CASSQASGPQETQYF.

This clone was observed once. The rearrangement links TRBV4-3 to TRBJ2-2; 9 bases map to TRBD2. V shed 4 bases, J shed 6 bases, and the junction held 6 bases outside the gene matches. CDR3 size: 15 residues. Germline V gives CDR1 LGHNA, CDR2 YSLEER. Here the CDR3 reads CASSPREGDPGELFF. In DNA form, the CDR3 reads TGCGCCAGCAGCCCGCGGGAGGGCGATCCCGGGGAGCTGTTTTTT.

The chain combines TRBV19 with TRBJ2-6; D is undetermined. The CDR3 length is 14 residues. V was cut by 4 bases and J by 0 bases, with 4 bases left in between. Looked up from germline, CDR1 is LNHDA and CDR2 is SQIVND (reference sequence). The CDR3 DNA is TGTGCCAGTAGTAGGGCCTCTGGGGCCAACGTCCTGACTTTC. It translates to CASSRASGANVLTF.

In its sample, this clone was seen once. This sequence joins TRBV2 and TRBJ2-5; possibly TRBD2 for D (6 bases). V shed 6 bases and J shed 3 bases, with 17 bases lying between them. The V gene's germline CDR1 is SNHLY and CDR2 FYNNEI. The CDR3 extends over 15 amino acids. The CDR3 DNA reads TGTGCCAGCAGCGTAATGGGGACGGGAGAAGAGACCCAGTACTTC. Protein sequence: CASSVMGTGEETQYF.

Worth noting for this clone: The sample contains more than one DNA sequence encoding this CDR3. The chain couples TRBV5-5 to TRBJ2-7, with D possibly being TRBD1 (5 bases). CDR3 length equals 14 residues. V shed 0 bases and J shed 3 bases, with 10 bases lying between them. CDR1 is SGHKS and CDR2 is YYEKEE in the germline V gene (reference sequence). The CDR3 sequence is CASSLGQGIYEQYF. The CDR3 region has the DNA TGTGCCAGCAGCTTGGGGCAGGGTATCTACGAGCAGTACTTC.

J is TRBJ2-7 and V is TRBV5-1, with D unclear. Between the trimmed V and J ends, which lost 1 base and 2 bases, there was a span of 10 bases. Per germline, CDR1 SGHRS and CDR2 YFSETQ. The CDR3 runs to 14 residues. The CDR3 nucleotides read TGCGCCAGCAGCTTGTTGACCGACGCCTACGAGCAGTACTTC. This translates into CASSLLTDAYEQYF.

J is TRBJ2-2 and V is TRBV9; D gene ambiguous. The CDR3 has 16 amino acids. CDR1 SGDLS and CDR2 YYNGEE come from the germline V gene. V dropped 3 bases and J dropped 2 bases, with 14 bases sitting between them. CDR3 in DNA: TGTGCCAGCAGCGGGGCGAGACCCCATAACACCGGGGAGCTGTTTTTT. Translation gives CASSGARPHNTGELFF.

This clone occurred once. The genes are TRBV5-1 and TRBJ1-4; 10 bases match TRBD1. Losses at the gene ends were 4 bases for V and 7 bases for J; bases not matched to a gene: 10. Per germline, CDR1 SGHRS and CDR2 YFSETQ. CDR3 length equals 16 residues. CDR3 sequence reads: CASSTGTGALGEKLFF. The DNA for the CDR3 is TGCGCCAGCAGCACCGGGACAGGGGCCTTGGGTGAAAAACTGTTTTTT.

V and J are TRBV5-4 and TRBJ2-3; 7 bases agree with TRBD2. V dropped 4 bases and J dropped 1; count of bases not matched to a gene: 9. The germline CDR1 and CDR2 sequences are SGHNT and YYREEE (reference sequence). The CDR3 has 16 amino acids. The CDR3 DNA reads as TGTGCCAGCAGCCCCCGGGGGACTACCGGCACAGATACGCAGTATTTT. Translating gives CASSPRGTTGTDTQYF.

The DNA for the CDR3 is TGTGCCAGTAGGAGACCGGGAGCGGGAGATGGGGATACGCAGTATTTT. The encoded protein is CASRRPGAGDGDTQYF. The rearrangement uses TRBV19 and TRBJ2-3, with TRBD2 matching 8 bases. CDR3 length: 16 residues. V shed 6 bases and J 6 bases; nucleotides not matched to a gene: 14. Germline V gives CDR1 LNHDA, CDR2 SQIVND (reference sequence).

The chain employs TRBV18 and TRBJ2-4; TRBD2 matches 7 bases. Germline-derived CDR1 and CDR2 are KGHSH and LQKENI. CDR3 length: 16 residues. Unmatched junction bases numbered 6, after V lost 4 bases and J lost 0 bases. The CDR3 region is CASSQLAGEAKNIQYF. CDR3 bases: TGTGCCAGCTCACAGTTGGCGGGAGAAGCCAAAAACATTCAGTACTTC.

The rearrangement joins TRBV6-4 to TRBJ2-5; 8 bases agree with TRBD1. Germline V gene lookup returns CDR1 MRHNA and CDR2 SNTAGT. The V and J ends lost 0 bases and 5 bases, in that order; junction bases with no gene match: 2. This CDR3 has 14 residues. This chain's CDR3 is CASSDSAGGETQYF. For the CDR3, the DNA is TGTGCCAGCAGTGACTCGGCAGGGGGCGAGACCCAGTACTTC.

V gene TRBV18 combines with J gene TRBJ1-1; D is perhaps TRBD1 (5 bases). V was trimmed by 3 bases and J by 3 bases, leaving 20 bases between them. From germline, CDR1 is KGHSH and CDR2 LQKENI. The CDR3 loop spans 17 amino acids. CDR3 sequence: CASSPLAYGGGDTEAFF. The DNA for the CDR3 is TGTGCCAGCTCACCGCTCGCCTACGGGGGAGGGGACACTGAAGCTTTCTTT.

The chain employs TRBV7-2 and TRBJ2-1; D unresolved. The CDR3 extends over 13 amino acids. Deletions cut 5 bases from V and 1 base from J, with 6 bases between. Germline CDR1 SGHTA, CDR2 FQGNSA. CDR3 protein: CASSKISYNEQFF. DNA for the CDR3: TGTGCCAGCAGCAAGATATCCTACAATGAGCAGTTCTTC.

V is TRBV29-1 and J is TRBJ1-2; tentatively, D is TRBD1 (5 bases). This CDR3 is 11 amino acids long. The ends were cut back, 4 bases at V and 5 bases at J, with 8 bases in the middle. Germline values: CDR1 SQVTM, CDR2 ANQGSEA. CDR3 bases: TGCAGCGTTGTCAGGGATTATGGCTACACCTTC. As protein: CSVVRDYGYTF.

This chain links TRBV11-3 with TRBJ2-2; 9 nucleotides line up with TRBD2. After removal of 5 bases from V and 4 bases from J, the junction contained 17 bases not matched to a gene. This CDR3 comprises 19 residues. Germline V gene lookup returns CDR1 SGHNT and CDR2 YENEEA. CDR3 sequence (DNA): TGTGCCAGCAGCCCTCGTAGGGCTAGCGGGACCTGGGGCACCGGGGAGCTGTTTTTT. Amino acids: CASSPRRASGTWGTGELFF.

This sequence joins TRBV27 and TRBJ2-2; 10 nucleotides match TRBD1. The V gene end was trimmed by 7 bases and the J gene end by 4 bases; junction bases not matched to a gene: 9. The CDR3 consists of 16 residues. The germline CDR1 and CDR2 sequences are MNHEY and SMNVEV (reference sequence). In DNA, the CDR3 is TGTGCCAGCACTCGAAGACAGGGGGCGAGCACCGGGGAGCTGTTTTTT. Translation gives CASTRRQGASTGELFF.

A remark on this clone: This same CDR3 is encoded by further DNA sequences in the sample. The chain employs TRBV5-1 and TRBJ2-1; tentatively, D is TRBD2 (5 bases). The V end lost 4 bases, the J end lost 0 bases, and 11 bases lay between the germline ends. The CDR3 sequence is 15 residues long. Germline values: CDR1 SGHRS, CDR2 YFSETQ. CDR3 in amino acids: CASSQSGSSYNEQFF. Here the CDR3 DNA reads TGCGCCAGCAGCCAAAGCGGCAGCTCCTACAATGAGCAGTTCTTC.

The chain joins TRBV6-4 to TRBJ2-2; D might be TRBD1 (6 bases). Looked up from germline, CDR1 is MRHNA and CDR2 is SNTAGT. CDR3 length: 15 amino acids. V gave up 6 bases and J gave up 0 bases, with 11 bases separating them. The CDR3 sequence: CASSNRDTNTGELFF. The CDR3 DNA reads TGTGCCAGCAGCAACCGGGACACGAACACCGGGGAGCTGTTTTTT.

This CDR3 is CASSWQGTENTEAFF. In DNA form, the CDR3 reads TGTGCCAGCAGTTGGCAAGGGACCGAGAACACTGAAGCTTTCTTT. The chain combines TRBV28 with TRBJ1-1; D possibly corresponds to TRBD1 (5 bases). The CDR3 consists of 15 residues. Trimming pared 4 bases from V and 1 base from J, leaving 13 bases between. Germline values: CDR1 MDHEN, CDR2 SYDVKM.

This sequence joins TRBV2 and TRBJ1-5, with 8 bases that match TRBD1. The germline V gene encodes CDR1 SNHLY and CDR2 FYNNEI. J was trimmed by 4 bases and V by 7 bases; bases with no gene match: 9. The CDR3 runs 15 residues. The CDR3 DNA reads TGTGCCAGCACTAGAGACAGGGGAGATAATCAGCCCCAGCATTTT. Encoded protein: CASTRDRGDNQPQHF.

The chain combines TRBV2 with TRBJ2-5, with 8 nucleotides matching TRBD1. Germline lookup yields CDR1 SNHLY and CDR2 FYNNEI. There are 14 residues in the CDR3. With 6 bases clipped from V and 4 bases from J, the junction kept 7 bases outside the gene matches. The CDR3 DNA sequence: TGTGCCAGCAGCGTACAGGGGGTTGGAGAGACCCAGTACTTC. This sequence encodes CASSVQGVGETQYF. Full variable domain (remainder filled in from reference TRBV2 and TRBJ2-5): EPEVTQTPSHQVTQMGQEVILRCVPISNHLYFYWYRQILGQKVEFLVSFYNNEISEKSEIFDDQFSVERPDGSNFTLKIRSTKLEDSAMYFCASSVQGVGETQYFGPGTRLLVL.